The 21 T cell receptor beta chains below were found in one sample sequenced in a study of blood T cell repertoires in COVID-19. Libraries were prepared by immunoSEQ multiplex PCR; TCRdb keeps only in-frame clonotypes and omits some of them. Among about 320,000 clones listed, 88% were seen once. The source material was PBMCs or T cells enriched from blood (not recorded which). Every receptor here comes from a man aged 25 to 40 who had recovered from COVID-19.

The chain employs TRBV28 and TRBJ2-3, with 11 bases identical to TRBD2. The CDR3 has 17 amino acids. The V and J ends lost 0 bases and 2 bases, in that order; junction bases with no gene match: 4. Germline V gene data show CDR1 as MDHEN and CDR2 as SYDVKM. The CDR3 protein is CASSLWGLAADTDTQYF. The CDR3 DNA reads TGTGCCAGCAGTTTATGGGGACTAGCGGCTGACACAGATACGCAGTATTTT.

V gene TRBV10-3 combines with J gene TRBJ1-1, with 8 bases matching TRBD1. Per germline, CDR1 ENHRY and CDR2 SYGVKD. The V segment lost 6 bases and the J segment 1 base; nucleotides outside the gene matches: 4. The CDR3 loop spans 14 amino acids. CDR3 coding DNA: TGTGCCATCAGATGGGACAGGAAGAACACTGAAGCTTTCTTT. Its protein is CAIRWDRKNTEAFF.

The chain carries TRBV7-3 and TRBJ2-3; 7 positions match TRBD1. Germline CDR1 SGHTA, CDR2 FQGTGA. This CDR3 has 15 amino acids. The J segment lost 5 bases and the V segment lost 5 bases, leaving 10 bases of the junction unmatched. CDR3 protein: CASSTSHRGGDTQYF. CDR3 nucleotides: TGTGCCAGCAGCACTTCCCACAGGGGTGGAGATACGCAGTATTTT.

On this clone itself: Other DNA sequences of this sample code for an identical CDR3. The rearrangement links TRBV18 to TRBJ1-5; 10 positions agree with TRBD1. J lost 4 bases, V lost 6 bases, and 3 bases had no gene match. The CDR3 has 14 residues. Germline V lookup: CDR1 KGHSH, CDR2 LQKENI. In nucleotides, the CDR3 is TGTGCCAGCTCCCCGGGACAGGGGAATCAGCCCCAGCATTTT. Residues: CASSPGQGNQPQHF.

The chain employs TRBV28 and TRBJ2-1, with 9 bases matching TRBD1. The CDR3 contains 15 residues. Germline-derived CDR1 and CDR2 are MDHEN and SYDVKM. J was trimmed by 9 bases and V by 6 bases; bases with no gene match: 12. The CDR3 nucleotides are TGTGCCAGCAGAGCTACAGGGGGCTGGCGTAGTGAGCAGTTCTTC. Its translation is CASRATGGWRSEQFF.

The J gene is TRBJ2-7, the V gene TRBV12-3 or TRBV12-4; 10 bases line up with TRBD1. This CDR3 region has 13 residues. V shed 3 bases, J shed 6 bases, and the junction held 2 bases outside the gene matches. Here the CDR3 DNA reads TGTGCCAGCAGTTTGCGGGACAGGGGCGAGCAGTACTTC. This encodes CASSLRDRGEQYF.

This clone has only one observation. This chain links TRBV28 with TRBJ1-1; D is unresolved. Germline-derived CDR1 and CDR2 are MDHEN and SYDVKM. This CDR3 has 13 amino acids. Trimming took 8 bases from V and 3 from J, leaving 13 bases between them. The CDR3 sequence is CASQPPQDTEAFF. In nucleotides, the CDR3 is TGTGCCAGCCAGCCCCCGCAGGACACTGAAGCTTTCTTT.

In regard to this clone: This sample includes further DNA sequences coding for the same CDR3. This sequence joins TRBV9 and TRBJ2-5, with 14 bases lining up with TRBD2. Germline V gene sequence: CDR1 SGDLS, CDR2 YYNGEE. V shed 5 bases and J 5 bases; nucleotides not matched to a gene: 2. The CDR3 runs to 14 residues. CDR3 sequence (DNA): TGTGCCAGCAGTGGGACTAGCGGGGGTGAGACCCAGTACTTC. This codes for CASSGTSGGETQYF. The full variable domain, in which reference TRBV9 and TRBJ2-5 provide the parts outside the CDR3, is DSGVTQTPKHLITATGQRVTLRCSPRSGDLSVYWYQQSLDQGLQFLIQYYNGEERAKGNILERFSAQQFPDLHSELNLSSLELGDSALYFCASSGTSGGETQYFGPGTRLLVL.

The J gene is TRBJ1-4, the V gene TRBV3-1 (or the pseudogene TRBV3-2); D perhaps matches TRBD1 (5 bases). The germline V gene encodes CDR1 LGHDT and CDR2 YNNKEL (reference sequence). This CDR3 is built from 13 residues. V was shortened by 0 bases and J by 16 bases, with 15 bases between the two germline ends. The CDR3 DNA reads TGTGCCAGCAGCCAAGATGAGGGACTCTCACGGTTTTTT. Protein product: CASSQDEGLSRFF.

The chain uses TRBV7-9 and TRBJ1-5; D uncertain. V gave up 4 bases and J gave up 4 bases, with 14 bases separating them. The CDR3 is 15 amino acids. Germline CDR1 and CDR2: SEHNR and FQNEAQ (reference sequence). CDR3 in amino acids: CASSSQREANQPQHF. Here the CDR3 DNA reads TGTGCCAGCAGCTCCCAGCGGGAGGCTAATCAGCCCCAGCATTTT.

The chain carries TRBV7-8 and TRBJ2-7; D is perhaps TRBD1 (6 bases). The CDR3 covers 14 residues. The ends were cut back, 5 bases at V and 1 base at J, with 12 bases in the middle. CDR1 and CDR2 (germline): SGHVS, FQNEAQ. This CDR3 reads CASSVRGRSYEQYF. DNA of the CDR3: TGTGCCAGCAGCGTCAGGGGTAGGTCCTACGAGCAGTACTTC.

V is TRBV7-8 and J is TRBJ1-1; 7 bases line up with TRBD1. Per germline, CDR1 SGHVS and CDR2 FQNEAQ. After removal of 6 bases from V and 5 bases from J, the junction contained 6 bases not matched to a gene. The CDR3 extends over 13 amino acids. CDR3 DNA: TGTGCCAGCAGTCCTACGACAGGGACTGAAGCTTTCTTT. This sequence encodes CASSPTTGTEAFF.

This clone was seen a single time. This chain connects TRBV28 to TRBJ2-2; D is perhaps TRBD1 (6 bases). This CDR3 comprises 15 residues. V lost 6 bases and J lost 4, with 15 bases in between. Germline V CDR1 and CDR2: MDHEN, SYDVKM. This CDR3 reads CASSIGQFFTGELFF. The CDR3 region has the DNA TGTGCCAGCAGCATTGGACAGTTTTTCACCGGGGAGCTGTTTTTT.

The V gene is TRBV5-1, the J gene TRBJ1-6, with D possibly TRBD1 on 5 matching bases. V gave up 0 bases and J gave up 7 bases, with 11 bases separating them. The CDR3 sequence is 15 residues long. Looked up from germline, CDR1 is SGHRS and CDR2 is YFSETQ. CDR3 in amino acids: CASSLVGRENSPLHF. The CDR3 DNA follows: TGCGCCAGCAGCTTGGTGGGGCGAGAAAATTCACCCCTCCACTTT.

V gene TRBV3-1 (or the pseudogene TRBV3-2) combines with J gene TRBJ2-5, with D tentatively TRBD2 (5 bases). Trimming shortened V by 4 bases and J by 5 bases, and 8 bases separated the two germline ends. The CDR3 is 12 amino acids. CDR1 and CDR2 from the germline V gene are LGHDT and YNNKEL (reference sequence). Here the CDR3 reads CASSPWEETQYF. CDR3 coding DNA: TGTGCCAGCAGCCCATGGGAGGAGACCCAGTACTTC.

This chain connects TRBV9 to TRBJ1-1, with TRBD1 as a possible D gene (6 bases). The CDR3 loop spans 16 amino acids. The germline gives CDR1 SGDLS, CDR2 YYNGEE. Trimming pared 0 bases from V and 0 bases from J, leaving 12 bases between. CDR3 loop: CASSVEGQSVNTEAFF. The CDR3 DNA reads as TGTGCCAGCAGCGTAGAAGGACAGTCGGTGAACACTGAAGCTTTCTTT.

This clone was recorded only once. A much more abundant neighbour one base away suggests this may be a read error. The chain employs TRBV2 and TRBJ2-3, with TRBD2 identical over 12 bases. Germline V gene data show CDR1 as SNHLY and CDR2 as FYNNEI. The CDR3 is 15 amino acids. V lost 6 bases and J lost 1; bases outside the gene matches: 2. CDR3 nucleotide sequence: TGTGCCAGCAGAAGACTAGCGGGGGGCACAGATACGCAGTATTTT. Its translation is CASRRLAGGTDTQYF. Filled out from reference TRBV2 and TRBJ2-3, the complete variable domain reads EPEVTQTPSHQVTQMGQEVILRCVPISNHLYFYWYRQILGQKVEFLVSFYNNEISEKSEIFDDQFSVERPDGSNFTLKIRSTKLEDSAMYFCASRRLAGGTDTQYFGPGTRLTVL.

This rearrangement joins TRBV11-2 to TRBJ2-7, with TRBD2 as a possible D gene (5 bases). Between the trimmed V and J ends, which lost 5 bases and 3 bases, there was a span of 14 bases. The CDR3 covers 14 residues. The V gene's germline CDR1 is SGHAT and CDR2 FQNNGV. This CDR3 is CASSPGLARYEQYF. The CDR3, as DNA: TGTGCCAGCAGCCCCGGCCTAGCTCGCTACGAGCAGTACTTC.

This clone was picked up one time. The CDR3 spells CASSGMGQGQETQYF. DNA of the CDR3: TGCGCCAGCAGCGGCATGGGACAGGGGCAAGAGACCCAGTACTTC. The rearrangement uses TRBV5-1 and TRBJ2-5; TRBD1 matches 10 bases. The CDR3 has 15 amino acids. Per the germline V gene, CDR1 is SGHRS and CDR2 is YFSETQ. V lost 4 bases and J lost 2; bases outside the gene matches: 5.

The genes are TRBV5-6 and TRBJ1-1; unclear D gene. Germline CDR1 SGHDT, CDR2 YYEEEE. Trimming took off 2 bases at V and 10 bases at J, with 15 bases between the two ends. The CDR3 consists of 13 residues. The CDR3 loop is CASSFLMKAGAFF. CDR3 coding DNA: TGTGCCAGCAGCTTCCTGATGAAAGCGGGAGCTTTCTTT.

The chain joins TRBV30 to TRBJ1-3; D possibly corresponds to TRBD1 (6 bases). This CDR3 region has 15 residues. Germline values: CDR1 GTSNPN, CDR2 SVGIG (reference sequence). Trimming left V 3 bases short and J 0 bases short, with 12 bases between. In DNA, the CDR3 is TGTGCCTGGAGCTGGGGGCTTTTCTCTGGAAACACCATATATTTT. Protein: CAWSWGLFSGNTIYF.